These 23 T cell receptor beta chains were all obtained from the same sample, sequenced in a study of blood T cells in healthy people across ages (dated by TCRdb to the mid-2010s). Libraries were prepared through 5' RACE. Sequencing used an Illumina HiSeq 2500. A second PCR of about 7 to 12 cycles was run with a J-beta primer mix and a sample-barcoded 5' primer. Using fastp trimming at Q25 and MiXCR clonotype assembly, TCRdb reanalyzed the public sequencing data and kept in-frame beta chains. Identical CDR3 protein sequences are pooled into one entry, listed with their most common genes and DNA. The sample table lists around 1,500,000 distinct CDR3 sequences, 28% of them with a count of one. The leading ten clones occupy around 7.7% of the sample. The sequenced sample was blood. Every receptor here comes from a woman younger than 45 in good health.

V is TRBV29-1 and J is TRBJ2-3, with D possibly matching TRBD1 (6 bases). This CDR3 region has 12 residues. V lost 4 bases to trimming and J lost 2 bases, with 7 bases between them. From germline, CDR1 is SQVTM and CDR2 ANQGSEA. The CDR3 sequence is CSVGQDTDTQYF. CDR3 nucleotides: TGCAGCGTTGGACAGGACACAGATACGCAGTATTTT.

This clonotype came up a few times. For the CDR3, the DNA is TGTGCCAGCAGTTCAAGCGTCGTACAGTTCTTC. Translated: CASSSSVVQFF. The rearrangement uses TRBV27 and TRBJ2-1, with no clear D. The V and J ends lost 4 bases and 13 bases respectively, with 11 bases between them. CDR1 and CDR2 (germline): MNHEY, SMNVEV (reference sequence). The CDR3 has 11 residues.

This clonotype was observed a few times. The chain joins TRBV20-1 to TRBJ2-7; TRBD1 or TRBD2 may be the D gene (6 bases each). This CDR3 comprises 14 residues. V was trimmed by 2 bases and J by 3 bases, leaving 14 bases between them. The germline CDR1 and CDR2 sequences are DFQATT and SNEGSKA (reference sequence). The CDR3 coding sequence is TGCAGTGCTAGAAGGGGGGCACGGAGCTACGAGCAGTACTTC. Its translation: CSARRGARSYEQYF.

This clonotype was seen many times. In nucleotides, the CDR3 is TGTGCCAGCCGGCGGGGATTTTACAATGAGCAGTTCTTC. It specifies CASRRGFYNEQFF. V is TRBV6-5 and J is TRBJ2-1; D perhaps matches TRBD2 (6 bases). The V end lost 8 bases, the J end lost 4 bases, and 12 bases lay between the germline ends. The CDR3 length is 13 residues. From germline, CDR1 is MNHEY and CDR2 SVGAGI.

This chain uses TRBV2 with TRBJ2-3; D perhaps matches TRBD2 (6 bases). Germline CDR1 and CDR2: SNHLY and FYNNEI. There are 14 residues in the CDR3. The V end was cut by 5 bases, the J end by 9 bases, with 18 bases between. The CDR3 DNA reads TGTGCCAGCAGTCAGGACGGGGGTTGGGAAACGCAGTATTTT. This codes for CASSQDGGWETQYF.

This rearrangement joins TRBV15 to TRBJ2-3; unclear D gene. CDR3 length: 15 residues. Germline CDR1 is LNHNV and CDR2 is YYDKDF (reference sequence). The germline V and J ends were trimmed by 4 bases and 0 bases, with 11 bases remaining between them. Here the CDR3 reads CATSTRPTSTDTQYF. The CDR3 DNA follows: TGTGCCACCAGCACCCGACCGACGAGCACAGATACGCAGTATTTT.

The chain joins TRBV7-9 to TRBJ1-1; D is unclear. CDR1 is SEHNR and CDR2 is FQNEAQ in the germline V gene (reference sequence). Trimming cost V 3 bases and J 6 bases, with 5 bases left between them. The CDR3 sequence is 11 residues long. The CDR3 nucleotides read TGTGCCAGCAGCTTGGACGCTGAAGCTTTCTTT. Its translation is CASSLDAEAFF.

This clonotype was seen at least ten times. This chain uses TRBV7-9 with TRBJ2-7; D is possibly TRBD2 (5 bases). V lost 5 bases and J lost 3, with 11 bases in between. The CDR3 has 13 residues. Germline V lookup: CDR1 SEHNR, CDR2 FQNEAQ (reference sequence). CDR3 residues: CASSRPGFYEQYF. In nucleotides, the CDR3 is TGTGCCAGCAGCCGCCCGGGGTTCTACGAGCAGTACTTC.

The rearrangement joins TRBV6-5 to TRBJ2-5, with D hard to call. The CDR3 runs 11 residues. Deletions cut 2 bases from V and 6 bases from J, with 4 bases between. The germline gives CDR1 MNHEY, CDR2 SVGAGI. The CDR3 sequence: CASSYSQTQYF. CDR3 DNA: TGTGCCAGCAGTTACAGTCAGACCCAGTACTTC.

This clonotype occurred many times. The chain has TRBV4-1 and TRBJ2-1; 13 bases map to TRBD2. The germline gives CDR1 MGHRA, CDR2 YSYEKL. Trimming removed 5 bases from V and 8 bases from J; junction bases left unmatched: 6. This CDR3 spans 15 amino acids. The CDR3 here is CASSKLAGGVYEQFF. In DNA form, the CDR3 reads TGCGCCAGCAGCAAACTAGCGGGGGGGGTGTATGAGCAGTTCTTC.

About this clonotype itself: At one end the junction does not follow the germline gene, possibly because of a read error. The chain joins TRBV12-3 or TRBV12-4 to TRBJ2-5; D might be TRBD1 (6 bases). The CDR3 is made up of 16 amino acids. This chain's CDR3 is CASSSLLTGRGEAQYF. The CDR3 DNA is TGTGCCAGCAGTTCCCTACTCACAGGGCGTGGAGAGGCCCAGTACTTC.

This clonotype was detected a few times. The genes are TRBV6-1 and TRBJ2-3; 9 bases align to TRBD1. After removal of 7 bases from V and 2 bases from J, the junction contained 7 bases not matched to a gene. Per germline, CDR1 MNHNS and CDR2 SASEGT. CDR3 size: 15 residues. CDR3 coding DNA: TGTGCCAGCACCACGGGACAGGGATACACAGATACGCAGTATTTT. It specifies CASTTGQGYTDTQYF.

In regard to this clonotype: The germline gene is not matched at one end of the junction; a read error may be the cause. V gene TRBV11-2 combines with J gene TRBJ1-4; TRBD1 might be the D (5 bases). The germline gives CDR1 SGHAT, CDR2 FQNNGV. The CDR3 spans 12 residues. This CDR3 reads CASSFLGERLFF. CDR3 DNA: TGTGCCAGCAGCTTCTTGGGGGAAAGACTGTTTTTT.

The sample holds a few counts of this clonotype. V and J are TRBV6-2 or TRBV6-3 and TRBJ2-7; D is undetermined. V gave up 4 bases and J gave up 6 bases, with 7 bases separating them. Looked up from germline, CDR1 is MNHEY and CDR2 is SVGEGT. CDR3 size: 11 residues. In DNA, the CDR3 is TGTGCCAGCAGTTTTACCTTCGAGCAGTACTTC. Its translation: CASSFTFEQYF.

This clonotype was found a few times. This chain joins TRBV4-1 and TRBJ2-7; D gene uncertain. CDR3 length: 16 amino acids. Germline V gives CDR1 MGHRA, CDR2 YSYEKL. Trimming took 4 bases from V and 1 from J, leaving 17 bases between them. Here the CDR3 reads CASSPPARSMSYEQYF. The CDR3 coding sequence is TGCGCCAGCAGCCCTCCGGCACGATCGATGTCCTACGAGCAGTACTTC.

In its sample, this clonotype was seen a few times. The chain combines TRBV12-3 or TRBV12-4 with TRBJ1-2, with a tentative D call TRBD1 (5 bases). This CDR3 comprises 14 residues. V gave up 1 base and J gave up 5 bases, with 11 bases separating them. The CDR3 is CASSLEGGVYGYTF. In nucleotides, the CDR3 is TGTGCCAGCAGTTTAGAAGGAGGGGTTTATGGCTACACCTTC.

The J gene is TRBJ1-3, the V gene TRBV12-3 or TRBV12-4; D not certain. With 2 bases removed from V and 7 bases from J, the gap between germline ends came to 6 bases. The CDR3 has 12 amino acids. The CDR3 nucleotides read TGTGCCAGCAGTTTACTTGACAACACCATATATTTT. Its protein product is CASSLLDNTIYF.

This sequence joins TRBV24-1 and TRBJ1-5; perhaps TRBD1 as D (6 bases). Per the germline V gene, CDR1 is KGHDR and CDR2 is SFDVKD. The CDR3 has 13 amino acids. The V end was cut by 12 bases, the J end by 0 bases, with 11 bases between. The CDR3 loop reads CAARGNSNQPQHF. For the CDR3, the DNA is TGTGCCGCAAGGGGGAATAGCAATCAGCCCCAGCATTTT.

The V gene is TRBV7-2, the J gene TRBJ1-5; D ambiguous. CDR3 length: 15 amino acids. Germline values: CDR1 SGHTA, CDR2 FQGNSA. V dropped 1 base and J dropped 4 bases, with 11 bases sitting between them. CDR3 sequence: CASSLGRRLNQPQHF. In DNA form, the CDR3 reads TGTGCCAGCAGCTTAGGCCGGCGGTTGAATCAGCCCCAGCATTTT.

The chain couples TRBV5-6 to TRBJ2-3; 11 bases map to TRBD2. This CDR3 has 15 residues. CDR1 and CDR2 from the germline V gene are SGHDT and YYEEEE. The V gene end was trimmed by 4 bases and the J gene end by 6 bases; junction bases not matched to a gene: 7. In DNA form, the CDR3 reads TGTGCCAGCAGCGAAACTAGCGGGAGAAGGGATACGCAGTATTTT. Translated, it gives CASSETSGRRDTQYF.

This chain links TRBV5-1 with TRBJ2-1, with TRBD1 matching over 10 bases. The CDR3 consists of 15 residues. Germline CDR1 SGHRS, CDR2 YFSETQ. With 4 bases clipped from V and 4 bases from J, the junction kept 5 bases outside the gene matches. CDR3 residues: CASSHGQGVYNEQFF. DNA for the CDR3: TGCGCCAGCAGCCACGGACAGGGGGTGTACAATGAGCAGTTCTTC.

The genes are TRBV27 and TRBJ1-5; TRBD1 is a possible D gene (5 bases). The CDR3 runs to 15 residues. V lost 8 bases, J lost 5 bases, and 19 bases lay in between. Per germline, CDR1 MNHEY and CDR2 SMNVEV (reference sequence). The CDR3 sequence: CASGKFDRLHQPQHF. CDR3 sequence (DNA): TGTGCCAGCGGAAAGTTCGACAGACTTCATCAGCCCCAGCATTTT.

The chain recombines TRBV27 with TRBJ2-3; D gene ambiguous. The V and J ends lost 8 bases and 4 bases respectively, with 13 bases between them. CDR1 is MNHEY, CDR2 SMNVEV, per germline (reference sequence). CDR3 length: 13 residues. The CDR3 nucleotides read TGTGCCAGCGGCCCCAAGGTGGCAGATACGCAGTATTTT. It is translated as CASGPKVADTQYF.